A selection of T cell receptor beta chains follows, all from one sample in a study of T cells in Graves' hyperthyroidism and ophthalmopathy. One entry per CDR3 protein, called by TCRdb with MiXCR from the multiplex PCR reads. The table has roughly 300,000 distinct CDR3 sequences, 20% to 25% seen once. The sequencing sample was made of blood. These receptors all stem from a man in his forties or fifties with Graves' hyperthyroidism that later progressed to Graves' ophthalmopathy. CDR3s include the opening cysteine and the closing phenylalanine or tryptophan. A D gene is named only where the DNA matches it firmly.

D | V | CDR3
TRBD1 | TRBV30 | CAWSGTGRSYGYTF
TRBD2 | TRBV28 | CASRSLAGGAYEQYF
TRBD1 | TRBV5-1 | CASSLGVWDRKLNTEAFF
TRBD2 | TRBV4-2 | CASSQDTSGRVQTQYF
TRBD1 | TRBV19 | CASSIVGDRAYEQYF
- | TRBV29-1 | CSVERLNIQYF
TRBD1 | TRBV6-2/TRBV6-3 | CASSYGFGDRKGQETQYF
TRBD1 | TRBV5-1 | CASSSLAGTGGYEQYF
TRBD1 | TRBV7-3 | CASSLTPGQQETQYF
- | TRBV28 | CASSPPSRNWDTEAFF
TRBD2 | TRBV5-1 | CASSLGAGGSHEQYF
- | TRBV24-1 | CATSGGSQETQYF
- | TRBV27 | CASSFVAEDQETQYF
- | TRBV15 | CATSRDFNTGELFF
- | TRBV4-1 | CASSQDLSTRLDTEAFF
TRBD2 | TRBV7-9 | CASRQLARSYNEQFF
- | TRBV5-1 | CASSLASAEMGTQYF
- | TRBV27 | CASSNRRPETQYF
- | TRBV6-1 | CASSDVGPGSPVSQETQYF
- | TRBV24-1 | CATSDPGTDEQYF
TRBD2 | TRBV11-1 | CASSSYTGTSIHEQYF
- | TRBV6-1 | CASSEAPSGEGYTF
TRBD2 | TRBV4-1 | CASSQRLAGVTNTGELFF
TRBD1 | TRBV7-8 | CASSLGDRGVYTF
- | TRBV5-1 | CASSLAVQSYEQYF
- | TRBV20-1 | CSARQGGQETQYF
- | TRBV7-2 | CASSLSAAYEQYF
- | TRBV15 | CATSHRSNYGYTF
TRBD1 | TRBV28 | CASSLNPGTGSQTQYF
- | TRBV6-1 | CASKREGLETQYF
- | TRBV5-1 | CASTLKYSGGTEAFF
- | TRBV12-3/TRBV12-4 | CASRDTGRETQYF
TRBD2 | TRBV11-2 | CASSLVAFRTSAPAETQYF
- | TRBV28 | CASSSRLRRTAALSTEAFF
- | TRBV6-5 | CASSYEQHYGYTF
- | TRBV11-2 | CASSWAGGTRGSYEQYF
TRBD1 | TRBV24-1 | CATRKTGVNTEAFF
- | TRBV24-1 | CATSGGLGEQYF
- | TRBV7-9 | CASSLGSAPTYEQYF
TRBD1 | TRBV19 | CASSQTGSSYEQYF
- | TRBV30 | CAWAGGSYSYEQYF